What follows are 7 T cell receptor beta chains derived from one specimen sequenced in a study of T cell responses to AZD1222 COVID-19 vaccine. TCRdb's copy holds only in-frame clones and misses some; the assay was immunoSEQ multiplex PCR. The data hold some 130,000 clones, with about nine tenths observed a single time. The material sequenced was peripheral blood, taken on day 0 of AZD1222 vaccination. These receptors were collected from an adult in good health.

J is TRBJ2-2 and V is TRBV10-3; the match to TRBD1 covers 11 bases. V dropped 3 bases and J dropped 0; count of bases not matched to a gene: 6. The CDR3 loop spans 18 amino acids. From germline, CDR1 is ENHRY and CDR2 SYGVKD. As DNA, the CDR3 is TGTGCCATCAGTGAAGGGACAGGGGGATTCGCGAACACCGGGGAGCTGTTTTTT. It translates to CAISEGTGGFANTGELFF.

The chain links TRBV7-2 to TRBJ2-6; D uncertain. The germline V gene has CDR1 SGHTA and CDR2 FQGNSA. V lost 5 bases and J lost 0, with 14 bases in between. This CDR3 has 17 amino acids. The CDR3 loop reads CASSLDLISSGANVLTF. The CDR3 DNA reads as TGTGCCAGCAGCCTAGACCTTATAAGCTCTGGGGCCAACGTCCTGACTTTC.

The chain uses TRBV15 and TRBJ1-1; D not resolved. V was cut by 2 bases and J by 2 bases, with 6 bases left in between. This CDR3 is 13 amino acids long. Germline V gene lookup returns CDR1 LNHNV and CDR2 YYDKDF (reference sequence). The CDR3 DNA sequence: TGTGCCACCAGCAGACCGAAAAACACTGAAGCTTTCTTT. The encoded protein is CATSRPKNTEAFF. Combining the CDR3 with reference TRBV15 and TRBJ1-1 gives the whole variable domain DAMVIQNPRYQVTQFGKPVTLSCSQTLNHNVMYWYQQKSSQAPKLLFHYYDKDFNNEADTPDNFQSRRPNTSFCFLDIRSPGLGDTAMYLCATSRPKNTEAFFGQGTRLTVV.

V is TRBV19 and J is TRBJ1-3, with no clear D. The CDR3 spans 15 residues. In germline, CDR1 is LNHDA, CDR2 SQIVND (reference sequence). Trimming shortened V by 1 base and J by 0 bases, and 7 bases separated the two germline ends. CDR3 DNA: TGTGCCAGTAGTATAGCGGGCGTCTCTGGAAACACCATATATTTT. As protein: CASSIAGVSGNTIYF.

This sequence joins TRBV18 and TRBJ2-4, with a tentative D call TRBD2 (5 bases). The CDR3 runs 15 residues. The V gene's germline CDR1 is KGHSH and CDR2 LQKENI. Between the trimmed V and J ends, which lost 0 bases and 3 bases, there was a span of 9 bases. The CDR3 sequence: CASSPPREVKNIQYF. DNA of the CDR3: TGTGCCAGCTCACCACCACGGGAAGTCAAAAACATTCAGTACTTC.

The rearrangement uses TRBV6-2 or TRBV6-3 and TRBJ2-4, with 7 bases matching TRBD1. The length of the CDR3 is 15 residues. J was trimmed by 9 bases and V by 6 bases; bases with no gene match: 14. From germline, CDR1 is MNHEY and CDR2 SVGEGT. CDR3 region: CASSNRGGGVGIQYF. DNA for the CDR3: TGTGCCAGCAGCAACAGGGGTGGAGGAGTTGGCATTCAGTACTTC.

The rearrangement uses TRBV6-5 and TRBJ1-2; 10 nucleotides match TRBD1. After removal of 0 bases from V and 2 bases from J, the junction contained 0 bases not matched to a gene. The germline CDR1 and CDR2 sequences are MNHEY and SVGAGI. The CDR3 runs to 15 residues. The CDR3 loop reads CASSYSTGGNYGYTF. Written as DNA, the CDR3 is TGTGCCAGCAGTTACTCGACAGGGGGCAACTATGGCTACACCTTC.